This T cell receptor (beta chain) was recovered during a study of blood T cell repertoires in COVID-19. Study-wide context: Sample material is recorded as cDNA or gDNA derived from T cells, B-cell-depleted T cells, or PBMCs.

This clone was seen a few times. This CDR3 has 17 residues. CDR1 is SGHTA and CDR2 is FQGNSA in the germline V gene. The V segment lost 5 bases and the J segment 3 bases; nucleotides outside the gene matches: 9. Original processing notes: Using reference gene primer amplification, nucleated cell counts were estimated. The protocol was immunoSEQ multiplex PCR, while the TCRdb copy is restricted to in-frame clones and leaves out a portion. The DNA gave D and trimming, while V, J and clone size come from that table. The sample contains 90,000 or so clones, 91% of which appear only once. The clonotype comes from a human donor with active COVID-19. The donor label of this sample is uncertain. V and J are TRBV7-2 and TRBJ2-1; 11 bases are shared with TRBD2. The specimen sequenced was peripheral blood. The CDR3 coding sequence is TGTGCCAGCAGCCAGGTCGGGCTAGCGGGGGGCTACAATGAGCAGTTCTTC. This encodes CASSQVGLAGGYNEQFF. Based on the CDR3 plus reference TRBV7-2 and TRBJ2-1, the full variable domain is GAGVSQSPSNKVTEKGKDVELRCDPISGHTALYWYRQSLGQGLEFLIYFQGNSAPDKSGLPSDRFSAERTGGSVSTLTIQRTQQEDSAVYLCASSQVGLAGGYNEQFFGPGTRLTVL.